This record concerns one T cell receptor (beta chain) sequence. The antigen is not known. Germline assignment: CDR1 SGHAT and CDR2 FQNNGV. V was trimmed by 4 bases and J by 4 bases, leaving 8 bases between them. The CDR3 is made up of 12 amino acids. The sample comes from a study of cytomegalovirus exposure and HLA in healthy donors. 60 Vbeta and 13 Jbeta primers were used in PCR. Measured with immunoSEQ multiplex PCR; TCRdb has only the in-frame clones, and not every one. The repertoire holds about 82,000 clones, with approximately 60% as singletons. Study observations and caveats: Previous analysis showed most TCR beta V segments were productive about 87% or about 30% of the time. Immune exposure information available was restricted to CMV serostatus. Analysis was performed later, and it showed HLA-associated TCR beta chains to be more clonally expanded than equally common others.

This TCR was recovered from a woman between 45 and 60 years old in good health and CMV-seropositive. Sequencing was done on a sample of PBMCs. This chain connects TRBV11-2 to TRBJ2-7, with a tentative D call TRBD1 (5 bases). The CDR3 DNA reads TGTGCCAGCAGCTACAACAGGTACGAGCAGTACTTC. It translates to CASSYNRYEQYF.